This TCR beta chain was captured in a study of CXCR3-negative and CXCR3-positive naive CD8 T cells. The libraries of TRB cDNA were constructed through 5' RACE using UMI labels. TCRdb derives one entry per CDR3 protein from the 5' RACE reads, leaving out DNA. The clone table shows around 45,000 distinct CDR3 sequences, with the ten largest holding around 1.4%. The CDR3 has 15 amino acids. CDR1 and CDR2 from the germline V gene are MDHEN and SYDVKM. The V gene is TRBV28, the J gene TRBJ2-1; the TCRdb D gene call, TRBD2, has no DNA to confirm it. The source material was naive CXCR3- CD8+ T cells from blood. Documented subset: CD45RO-CCR7+CD27+CD95- naive CD8+ T cells lacking CXCR3 (TNR3-). The TCR comes from a human donor in good health. Some clones in this sample may be carry-over from other donors' samples. This CDR3 reads CASSFDDSGTNEQFF.